This TCR beta chain appears in the sequencing data of a study of T cells after yellow fever vaccination. Findings and caveats of the study: The CD4 compartment and the CD8 compartment contained a small share of clonotypes in common.

In regard to this clonotype: Antigen specificity is unknown.

Germline-derived CDR1 and CDR2 are MNHEY and SVGAGI. CDR3 length equals 14 residues. The V gene lost 0 bases and the J gene lost 2 bases, with 7 bases spanning the gap. A process of 5'RACE template switching, which added a universal primer site and UMIs, was used to make TCR cDNA. TCRdb fed the 5' RACE reads into MiXCR, producing one record per CDR3 protein. Of 610,000 or so distinct CDR3 sequences listed, approximately 13% are singletons. The sequencing here drew on PBMCs, taken on the day of the yellow fever booster vaccination. J is TRBJ1-1 and V is TRBV6-5; D gene unclear. The sequence came from a man aged 25-40 years who received the YFV17D yellow fever vaccine. The CDR3 DNA sequence: TGTGCCAGCAGTTACTCGCCAGCAAACACTGAAGCTTTCTTT. Amino acids: CASSYSPANTEAFF.